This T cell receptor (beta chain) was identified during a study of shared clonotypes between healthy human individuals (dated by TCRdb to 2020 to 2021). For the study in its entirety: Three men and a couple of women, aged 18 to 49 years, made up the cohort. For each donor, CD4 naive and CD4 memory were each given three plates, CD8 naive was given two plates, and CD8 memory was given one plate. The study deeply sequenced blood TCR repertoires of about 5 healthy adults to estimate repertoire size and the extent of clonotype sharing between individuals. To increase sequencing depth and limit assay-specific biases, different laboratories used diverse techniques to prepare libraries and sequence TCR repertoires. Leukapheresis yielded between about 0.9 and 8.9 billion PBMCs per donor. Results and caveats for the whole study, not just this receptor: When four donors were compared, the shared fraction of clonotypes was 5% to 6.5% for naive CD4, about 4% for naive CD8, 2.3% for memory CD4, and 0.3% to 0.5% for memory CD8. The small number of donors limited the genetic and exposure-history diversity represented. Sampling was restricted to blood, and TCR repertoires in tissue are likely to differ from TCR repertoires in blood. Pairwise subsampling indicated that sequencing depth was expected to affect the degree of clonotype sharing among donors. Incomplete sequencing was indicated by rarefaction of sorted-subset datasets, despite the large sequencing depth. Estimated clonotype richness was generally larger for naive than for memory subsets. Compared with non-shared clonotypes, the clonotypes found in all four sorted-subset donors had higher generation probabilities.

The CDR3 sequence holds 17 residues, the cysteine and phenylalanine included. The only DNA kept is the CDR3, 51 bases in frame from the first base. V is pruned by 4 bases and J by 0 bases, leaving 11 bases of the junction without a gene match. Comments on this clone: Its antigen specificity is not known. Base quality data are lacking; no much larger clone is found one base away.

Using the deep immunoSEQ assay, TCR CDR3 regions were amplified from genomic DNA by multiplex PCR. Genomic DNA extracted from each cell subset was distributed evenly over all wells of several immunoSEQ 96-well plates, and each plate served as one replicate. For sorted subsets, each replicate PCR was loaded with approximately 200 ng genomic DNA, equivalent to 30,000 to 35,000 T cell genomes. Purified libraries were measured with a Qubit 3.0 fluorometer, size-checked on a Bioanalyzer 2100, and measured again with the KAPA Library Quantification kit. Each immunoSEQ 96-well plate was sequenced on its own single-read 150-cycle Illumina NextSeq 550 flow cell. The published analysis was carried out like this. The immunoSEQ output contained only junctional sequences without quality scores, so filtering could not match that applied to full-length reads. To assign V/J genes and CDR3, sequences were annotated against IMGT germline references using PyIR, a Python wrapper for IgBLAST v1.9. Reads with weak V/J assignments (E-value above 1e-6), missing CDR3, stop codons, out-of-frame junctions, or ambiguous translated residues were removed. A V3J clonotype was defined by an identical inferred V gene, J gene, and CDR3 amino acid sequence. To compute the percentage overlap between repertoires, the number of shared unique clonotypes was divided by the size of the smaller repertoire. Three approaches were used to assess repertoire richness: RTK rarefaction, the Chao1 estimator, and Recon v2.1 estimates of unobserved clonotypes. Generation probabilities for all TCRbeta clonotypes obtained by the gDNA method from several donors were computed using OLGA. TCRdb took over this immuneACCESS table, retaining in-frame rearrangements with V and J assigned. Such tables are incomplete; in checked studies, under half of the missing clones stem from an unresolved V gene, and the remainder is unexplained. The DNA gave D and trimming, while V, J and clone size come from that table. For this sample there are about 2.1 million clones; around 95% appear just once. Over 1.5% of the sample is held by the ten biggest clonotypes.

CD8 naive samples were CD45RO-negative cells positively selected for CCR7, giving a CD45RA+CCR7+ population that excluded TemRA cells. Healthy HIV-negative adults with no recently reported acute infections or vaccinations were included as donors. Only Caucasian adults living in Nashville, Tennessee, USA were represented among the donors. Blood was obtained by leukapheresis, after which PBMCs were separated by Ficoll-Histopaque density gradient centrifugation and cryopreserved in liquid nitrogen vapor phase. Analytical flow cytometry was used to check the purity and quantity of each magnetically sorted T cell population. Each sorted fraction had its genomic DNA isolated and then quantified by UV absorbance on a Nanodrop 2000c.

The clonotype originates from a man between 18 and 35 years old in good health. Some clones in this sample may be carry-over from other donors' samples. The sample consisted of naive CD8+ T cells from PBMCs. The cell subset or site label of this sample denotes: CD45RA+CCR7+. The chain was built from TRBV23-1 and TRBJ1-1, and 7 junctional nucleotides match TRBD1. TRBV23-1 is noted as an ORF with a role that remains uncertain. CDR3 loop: CASSPGTDEDMNTEAFF. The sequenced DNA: TGCGCCAGCAGTCCCGGGACAGACGAAGATATGAACACTGAAGCTTTCTTT.